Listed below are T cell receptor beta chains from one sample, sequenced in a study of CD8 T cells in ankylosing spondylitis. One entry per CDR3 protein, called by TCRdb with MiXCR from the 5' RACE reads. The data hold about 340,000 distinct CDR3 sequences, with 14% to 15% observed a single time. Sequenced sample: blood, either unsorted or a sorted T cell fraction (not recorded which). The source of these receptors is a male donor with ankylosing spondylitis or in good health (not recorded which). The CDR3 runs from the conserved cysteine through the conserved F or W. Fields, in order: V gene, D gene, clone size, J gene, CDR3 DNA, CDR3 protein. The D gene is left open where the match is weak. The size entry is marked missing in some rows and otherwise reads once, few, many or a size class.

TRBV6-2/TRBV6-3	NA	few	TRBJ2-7	TGTGCCACCCAGATACAGCCCTACGAGCAGTACTTC	CATQIQPYEQYF
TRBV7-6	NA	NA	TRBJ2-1	TGTGCCAGCAGCTCTTCTAGCTATGAGCAGTTCTTC	CASSSSSYEQFF
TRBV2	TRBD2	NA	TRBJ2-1	TGTGCCAGCAGTCTTACTAGCGGGAGCAGGAATGAGCAGTTCTTC	CASSLTSGSRNEQFF
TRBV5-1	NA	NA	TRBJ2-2	TGCGCCAGCAGCTCGGGACCAAACACCGGGGAGCTGTTTTTT	CASSSGPNTGELFF
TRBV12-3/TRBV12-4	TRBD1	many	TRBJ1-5	TGTGCCAGCAGCTTCGTGACAGGGGATAGCAATCAGCCCCAGCATTTT	CASSFVTGDSNQPQHF
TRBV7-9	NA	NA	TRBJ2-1	TGTGCCAGCAGCTCCCGGACAGGAGGGAAGAATGAGCAGTTCTTC	CASSSRTGGKNEQFF
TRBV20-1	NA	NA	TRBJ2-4	TGCAGTGCCCCCTGGGACACCCTCAGCCCCAAAAACATTCAGTACTTC	CSAPWDTLSPKNIQYF
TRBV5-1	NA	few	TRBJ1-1	TGCGCCAGCAGCTTTGAGGGTACCGTAACTGAAGCTTTCTTT	CASSFEGTVTEAFF
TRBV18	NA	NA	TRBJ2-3	TGTGCCAGCTCACCAATGGGGGATACGCAGTATTTT	CASSPMGDTQYF
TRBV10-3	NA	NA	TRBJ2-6	TGTGCCATCAGTGAGACCACTGGGATTTCTGGGGCCAACGTCCCGACTTTC	CAISETTGISGANVPTF
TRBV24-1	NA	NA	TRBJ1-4	TGTGCCACCACCCTAGGGACACAAAGGAGGGGACTGTTTTTT	CATTLGTQRRGLFF
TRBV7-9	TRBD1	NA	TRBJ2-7	TGTGCCAGCAGCGCTACAGGGACAGGGTTCTACGAGCAGTACTTC	CASSATGTGFYEQYF
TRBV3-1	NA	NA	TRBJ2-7	TGTGCCAGCAGCAAAATTCCCTACGAGCAGTACTTC	CASSKIPYEQYF
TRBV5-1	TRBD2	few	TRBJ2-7	TGCGCCAGCAGCTTGGCCTCACAGCGGGGGTACGAGCAGTACTTC	CASSLASQRGYEQYF
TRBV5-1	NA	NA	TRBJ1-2	TGCGCCAGCAGCCCCTCGCCCCCAGGGTTTGGCTACACCTTC	CASSPSPPGFGYTF
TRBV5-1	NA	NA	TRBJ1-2	TGCGCCAGCAGCTTGGCCTCACAGAACTATGGCTACACCTTC	CASSLASQNYGYTF
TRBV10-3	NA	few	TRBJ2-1	TGTGCCATCCGAGGGCAGCTAGGGATGAATGAGCAGTTCTTC	CAIRGQLGMNEQFF
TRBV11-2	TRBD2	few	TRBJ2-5	TGTGCCAGCAGCTCAATAGCGGGAGCGCCTCAAGAGACCCAGTACTTC	CASSSIAGAPQETQYF
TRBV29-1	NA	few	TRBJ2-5	TGCAGCGTTTGGAAGAACCAGGGAGAGACCCAGTACTTC	CSVWKNQGETQYF
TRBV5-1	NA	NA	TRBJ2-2	TGCGCCAGCACGGACGCCAAACCGAACACCGGGGAGCTGTTTTTT	CASTDAKPNTGELFF
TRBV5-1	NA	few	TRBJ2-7	TGCGCCAGCAGCCCAACACAGAGCGAGCAGTACTTC	CASSPTQSEQYF
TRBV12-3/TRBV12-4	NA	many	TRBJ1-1	TGTGCCAGCACCCTTGGTATGAACACTGAAGCTTTCTTT	CASTLGMNTEAFF
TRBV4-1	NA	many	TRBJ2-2	TGCGCCAGCAGCCAAGGATCGCGAACGGGAACCGGGGAGCTGTTTTTT	CASSQGSRTGTGELFF
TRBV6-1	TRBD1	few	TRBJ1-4	TGTGCCAGCAGTGAACGTCGGGACAGGATGTTTTTT	CASSERRDRMFF
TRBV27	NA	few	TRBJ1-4	TGTGCCAGCAGAAAACAAAAAGCAACTAATGAAAAACTGTTTTTT	CASRKQKATNEKLFF
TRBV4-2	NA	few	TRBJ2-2	TGTGCCAGCAGCCAATCAGGGAACGGGGAGCTGTTTTTT	CASSQSGNGELFF
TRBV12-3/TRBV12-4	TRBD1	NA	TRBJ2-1	TGTGCCAGCAGTTTCATAGGGGGCTGGGTCGATGAGCAGTTCTTC	CASSFIGGWVDEQFF
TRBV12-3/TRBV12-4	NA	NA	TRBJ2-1	TGTGCCAGCAGCATGGTTAGGGGTTACAATGAGCAGTTCTTC	CASSMVRGYNEQFF
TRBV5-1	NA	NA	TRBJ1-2	TGCGCCAGCAGCTTGGGGGAGCGGCAGGCTTCCGATGGCTACACCTTC	CASSLGERQASDGYTF
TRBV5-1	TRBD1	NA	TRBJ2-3	TGCGCCAGCAGCACCGGACAGGGAGAAGATACGCAGTATTTT	CASSTGQGEDTQYF
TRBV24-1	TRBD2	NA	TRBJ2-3	TGTGCCACCAGTGACCCCGGGACTAGCGGGGGGGATACGCAGTATTTT	CATSDPGTSGGDTQYF
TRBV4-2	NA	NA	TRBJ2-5	TGTGCCAGCAGCCAAGATACGACCTCCGGGGGGACCCAGTACTTC	CASSQDTTSGGTQYF
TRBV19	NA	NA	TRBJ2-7	TGTGCCGTCGGGGACGGAGTCTACGAGCAGTACTTC	CAVGDGVYEQYF
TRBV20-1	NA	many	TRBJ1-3	TGCAGTGCTAGAGAGTCGGTCACTGGAAACACCATATATTTT	CSARESVTGNTIYF
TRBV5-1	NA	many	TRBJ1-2	TGCGCCAGCAGCTTACGGGGATCGGACTATGGCTACACCTTC	CASSLRGSDYGYTF
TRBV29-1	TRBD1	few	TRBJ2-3	TGCACCGAACCTGGACAGGGCCGGGCAGCAGATACGCAGTATTTT	CTEPGQGRAADTQYF
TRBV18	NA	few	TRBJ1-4	TGTGCCAGCTCACCCGCCGCGGACCGGGGGAAACTGTTTTTT	CASSPAADRGKLFF
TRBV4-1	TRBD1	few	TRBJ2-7	TGCGCCAGCAGCCTCCACGGGACAGTACCCCTCGAGCAGTACTTC	CASSLHGTVPLEQYF
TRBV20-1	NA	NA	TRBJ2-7	TGCAGTGCTTATCGGGACATCTACGAGCAGTACTTC	CSAYRDIYEQYF
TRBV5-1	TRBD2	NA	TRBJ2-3	TGCGCCAGCAGCTTGGTAGTAGCGGGGGGCCGTGGTACGCAGTATTTT	CASSLVVAGGRGTQYF